What follows are 22 T cell receptor beta chains derived from one specimen sequenced in a study of a mutant IDH1 vaccine in newly diagnosed glioma. The protocol was immunoSEQ multiplex PCR, while the TCRdb copy is restricted to in-frame clones and leaves out a portion. The table records 50,000 to 65,000 clones, approximately 88% of them present only once. These receptors' targets are unknown. Specified time point: week 11, during vaccination. The content of each vaccine dose was 300 ug of mutant IDH1 20-mer peptide, and topical imiquimod accompanied it. The specimen was PBMCs, collected from a glioma patient whose treatment included an IDH1 peptide vaccine. The receptors derive from a woman in her fifties or sixties with glioma.

V and J are TRBV29-1 and TRBJ2-2; TRBD2 aligns across 8 bases. CDR3 length equals 16 residues. V lost 0 bases to trimming and J lost 4 bases; unmatched junction nucleotides: 7. Germline CDR1 SQVTM, CDR2 ANQGSEA. The CDR3 reads CSVEELGGGSTGELFF. CDR3 coding DNA: TGCAGCGTTGAAGAGCTCGGGGGGGGGAGCACCGGGGAGCTGTTTTTT.

This clone was detected a few times. V and J are TRBV30 and TRBJ1-5, with 8 bases fitting TRBD1. V was pared by 3 bases and J by 3 bases, with 10 bases of the junction left unmatched. Germline V gene data show CDR1 as GTSNPN and CDR2 as SVGIG (reference sequence). The CDR3 contains 16 residues. The CDR3 nucleotides are TGTGCCTGGAGCTCGGGGCAGGGGGCCCTCAATCAGCCCCAGCATTTT. Protein product: CAWSSGQGALNQPQHF.

The genes are TRBV5-6 and TRBJ1-2; the match to TRBD1 covers 7 bases. Unmatched junction bases numbered 15, after V lost 5 bases and J lost 5 bases. CDR3 size: 16 residues. Germline CDR1 and CDR2: SGHDT and YYEEEE. DNA of the CDR3: TGTGCCAGCAGTCTGGAGAGGGGGCAAGTAGAGTATGGCTACACCTTC. It specifies CASSLERGQVEYGYTF.

In the case of this clone: One end of the junction fails to match germline, which may point to a read error. The chain couples TRBV4-1 to TRBJ1-6, with D possibly matching TRBD1 (6 bases). The germline V gene encodes CDR1 MGHRA and CDR2 YSYEKL. This CDR3 has 18 amino acids. The CDR3 DNA is TGCGCCAGCAGCCAAGAAGGCACAGGGAATTCCTTTAATTCACCCCTCCACTTT. Its protein is CASSQEGTGNSFNSPLHF.

A note on this clone: This CDR3 is also generated by other DNA sequences in the sample. V usage is TRBV27 and J usage is TRBJ1-1; D gene uncertain. V lost 2 bases to trimming and J lost 1 base, with 5 bases between them. There are 13 residues in the CDR3. Germline CDR1 is MNHEY and CDR2 is SMNVEV (reference sequence). The CDR3 loop is CASSLTGNTEAFF. CDR3 nucleotides: TGTGCCAGCAGTTTAACGGGGAACACTGAAGCTTTCTTT.

The rearrangement uses TRBV7-3 and TRBJ2-1, with TRBD2 identical over 12 bases. Germline values: CDR1 SGHTA, CDR2 FQGTGA. The CDR3 has 17 amino acids. V lost 2 bases to trimming and J lost 8 bases; unmatched junction nucleotides: 10. CDR3 DNA sequence: TGTGCCAGCAGCTTATCACTAGCGGGGGGCCGAAATGATGAGCAGTTCTTC. Encoded protein: CASSLSLAGGRNDEQFF.

The rearrangement uses TRBV6-1 and TRBJ2-4; no clear D. The V end was cut by 2 bases, the J end by 0 bases, with 8 bases between. Germline V gene lookup returns CDR1 MNHNS and CDR2 SASEGT. The CDR3 covers 15 residues. CDR3 loop: CASSERQGAKNIQYF. CDR3 in DNA: TGTGCCAGCAGTGAAAGGCAAGGAGCCAAAAACATTCAGTACTTC.

This chain uses TRBV27 with TRBJ1-3; D perhaps matches TRBD1 (5 bases). The germline CDR1 and CDR2 sequences are MNHEY and SMNVEV (reference sequence). The length of the CDR3 is 14 residues. V lost 5 bases and J lost 0, with 8 bases in between. The CDR3 loop is CASSAGLSGNTIYF. The CDR3, as DNA: TGTGCCAGCAGTGCGGGACTCTCTGGAAACACCATATATTTT.

The chain is built from TRBV5-1 and TRBJ2-1; D might be TRBD1 or TRBD2, each matching 5 bases. There are 12 residues in the CDR3. Germline CDR1 SGHRS, CDR2 YFSETQ. The V and J ends lost 0 bases and 10 bases respectively, with 8 bases between them. In nucleotides, the CDR3 is TGCGCCAGCAGCTTGGACGGGGCCGAGCAGTTCTTC. Its protein product is CASSLDGAEQFF.

The sample holds one count of this clone. No DNA is shown, since the ends of the CDR3 on it are uncertain; the CDR3 is the one TCRdb lists. The chain couples TRBV21-1 to TRBJ2-7; the D call in the table, TRBD1, was not verified against the DNA. TRBV21-1 is given as a pseudogene. With termini counted, the CDR3 has 16 amino acids. Here the CDR3 reads CASSKAVAGGSYEQYF.

The chain has TRBV9 and TRBJ2-7; TRBD2 aligns across 7 bases. Germline-derived CDR1 and CDR2 are SGDLS and YYNGEE. V dropped 0 bases and J dropped 3; count of bases not matched to a gene: 9. The CDR3 has 16 residues. DNA for the CDR3: TGTGCCAGCAGCGTAGGGCGGGAGAGGATCGTCTACGAGCAGTACTTC. It codes for CASSVGRERIVYEQYF.

This chain links TRBV5-1 with TRBJ1-4; a possible D gene is TRBD1 (6 bases). Trimming left V 3 bases short and J 8 bases short, with 11 bases between. The CDR3 has 13 residues. CDR1 and CDR2 from the germline V gene are SGHRS and YFSETQ. The CDR3, as DNA: TGCGCCAGCAGCTCCGGGGGGCGGGAAAAACTGTTTTTT. It yields the protein CASSSGGREKLFF.

This clone has just one count. CDR3 sequence: CASTQGSINEQFF. The DNA for the CDR3 is TGCGCCAGCACCCAGGGGTCAATCAATGAGCAGTTCTTC. This chain uses TRBV5-1 with TRBJ2-1; tentative D call: TRBD1 (6 bases). The CDR3 extends over 13 amino acids. V lost 6 bases and J 6 bases, leaving 13 bases between the germline ends. CDR1 and CDR2 from the germline V gene are SGHRS and YFSETQ.

This chain links TRBV5-1 with TRBJ2-3; 11 bases are shared with TRBD2. Germline V gives CDR1 SGHRS, CDR2 YFSETQ. Trimming removed 4 bases from V and 2 bases from J; junction bases left unmatched: 3. There are 15 residues in the CDR3. DNA for the CDR3: TGCGCCAGCAGCGTGACTAGCGGGGTCACAGATACGCAGTATTTT. This gives the protein CASSVTSGVTDTQYF.

The rearrangement links TRBV7-2 to TRBJ1-1; 7 bases fit TRBD1. Germline values: CDR1 SGHTA, CDR2 FQGNSA. The CDR3 consists of 15 residues. Trimming took 1 base from V and 5 from J; bases not matched to a gene: 7. The CDR3 nucleotides read TGTGCCAGCAGCTTAGGGACAGGCTCAGGGACTGAAGCTTTCTTT. Protein product: CASSLGTGSGTEAFF.

The rearrangement joins TRBV27 to TRBJ1-6; 7 bases are shared with TRBD1. Germline CDR1 MNHEY, CDR2 SMNVEV (reference sequence). V was clipped by 5 bases and J by 4 bases; unmatched bases: 8. This CDR3 is built from 16 residues. CDR3 bases: TGTGCCAGCAGTCTCGCGACGGACAGGTATAATTCACCCCTCCACTTT. Translating gives CASSLATDRYNSPLHF.

This clone showed up just once. The rearrangement uses TRBV5-6 and TRBJ1-2, with D uncertain. Trimming cost V 0 bases and J 2 bases, with 5 bases left between them. The CDR3 is made up of 13 amino acids. Germline values: CDR1 SGHDT, CDR2 YYEEEE. CDR3 in amino acids: CASSLGQNYGYTF. For the CDR3, the DNA is TGTGCCAGCAGCTTGGGACAAAACTATGGCTACACCTTC.

The V and J genes are TRBV6-4 and TRBJ2-5, with D possibly matching TRBD1 (5 bases). The V gene's germline CDR1 is MRHNA and CDR2 SNTAGT. The CDR3 totals 13 residues. V was clipped by 5 bases and J by 1 base, with 8 bases between them. CDR3 in DNA: TGTGCCAGCAGTCGACAGCTCCAAGAGACCCAGTACTTC. Encoded protein: CASSRQLQETQYF.

This clone was recorded once. The chain recombines TRBV7-8 with TRBJ1-6; D remains unclear. Germline CDR1 SGHVS, CDR2 FQNEAQ. This CDR3 contains 15 residues. The germline V and J ends were trimmed by 5 bases and 7 bases, with 15 bases remaining between them. CDR3 nucleotide sequence: TGTGCCAGCAGCCGGGCCGTAGATATGAATTCACCCCTCCACTTT. Its translation: CASSRAVDMNSPLHF.

This clone was observed once. The V gene is TRBV25-1, the J gene TRBJ1-2; D is perhaps TRBD1 (5 bases). Germline CDR1 and CDR2: MGHDK and SYGVNS. The CDR3 covers 13 residues. Trimming removed 2 bases from V and 5 bases from J, with 9 bases in between. This chain's CDR3 is CASSEMGGYGYTF. DNA for the CDR3: TGTGCCAGCAGTGAAATGGGGGGTTATGGCTACACCTTC.

This chain uses TRBV6-5 with TRBJ1-2, with 11 bases that match TRBD1. The CDR3 spans 15 residues. CDR1 is MNHEY and CDR2 is SVGAGI in the germline V gene. Losses at the gene ends were 2 bases for V and 4 bases for J; bases not matched to a gene: 3. DNA of the CDR3: TGTGCCAGCAGTTACCAGGGACAGGGGGTCTATGGCTACACCTTC. Protein sequence: CASSYQGQGVYGYTF.

This chain uses TRBV7-2 with TRBJ2-3; tentatively, D is TRBD1 or TRBD2 (5 bases each). The CDR3 sequence is 14 residues long. Trimming removed 3 bases from V and 1 base from J, with 8 bases in between. Germline V gene lookup returns CDR1 SGHTA and CDR2 FQGNSA. The CDR3 protein is CASSFEGRTDTQYF. As DNA, the CDR3 is TGTGCCAGCAGCTTTGAGGGGCGCACAGATACGCAGTATTTT.